Listed here are 5 T cell receptor beta chains from one sample, sequenced in a study of blood T cell repertoires in COVID-19. Some clones are missing from TCRdb's copy, which holds only in-frame ones; the method was immunoSEQ multiplex PCR. The sample includes under 85,000 clones, roughly four fifths seen only once; the top ten take roughly a fifth. The sequenced sample was peripheral blood. The receptors were gathered from a human donor in a cohort sampled during active COVID-19.

V usage is TRBV3-1 (or the pseudogene TRBV3-2) and J usage is TRBJ2-5; TRBD2 aligns across 10 bases. Per the germline V gene, CDR1 is LGHDT and CDR2 is YNNKEL (reference sequence). The CDR3 length is 19 residues. V lost 1 base to trimming and J lost 4 bases; unmatched junction nucleotides: 15. The CDR3 DNA reads as TGTGCCAGCAGCCAAGCCCTGGGAGCGGGGGGGCCATTTGGAGAGACCCAGTACTTC. This codes for CASSQALGAGGPFGETQYF.

The table lists this clone with a count of one. This chain links TRBV19 with TRBJ2-5; weak D call: TRBD1 (6 bases). The length of the CDR3 is 18 residues. Germline V gene lookup returns CDR1 LNHDA and CDR2 SQIVND (reference sequence). The V gene lost 3 bases and the J gene lost 3 bases, with 23 bases spanning the gap. The CDR3 spells CASSIRLGAIRDKETQYF. In DNA form, the CDR3 reads TGTGCCAGTAGTATCCGTTTGGGGGCCATCCGCGACAAAGAGACCCAGTACTTC.

The chain is built from TRBV12-3 or TRBV12-4 and TRBJ2-7, with TRBD1 matching over 9 bases. The CDR3 loop spans 13 amino acids. The V segment lost 6 bases and the J segment 3 bases; nucleotides outside the gene matches: 3. The CDR3 sequence is CASSRDRDYEQYF. CDR3 DNA: TGTGCCAGCAGCCGGGACAGGGACTACGAGCAGTACTTC.

The genes are TRBV27 and TRBJ1-4; D is uncertain. The V end was cut by 5 bases, the J end by 10 bases, with 17 bases between. This CDR3 region has 14 residues. Germline CDR1 is MNHEY and CDR2 is SMNVEV (reference sequence). Written as DNA, the CDR3 is TGTGCCAGCAGTAGGACTGCTAGTGATCTAAAACTGTTTTTT. Protein sequence: CASSRTASDLKLFF.

V gene TRBV11-2 combines with J gene TRBJ1-6; D gene ambiguous. There are 15 residues in the CDR3. V lost 1 base and J lost 9, with 13 bases in between. Germline values: CDR1 SGHAT, CDR2 FQNNGV. The CDR3: CASSLGAPNGSPLHF. The CDR3 nucleotides are TGTGCCAGCAGCTTAGGCGCCCCCAATGGTTCACCCCTCCACTTT.